The 25 T cell receptor beta chains in this list originate from one sample, sequenced in a study of Ad26.COV2.S vaccination and SARS-CoV-2 variants. As for treatment: 19 received Ad26.COV2.S at low or high dose, single or two shots; 5 received placebo; per-sample allocation not given. Following the first vaccine or placebo injection, samples were taken on day 63. Here immunoSEQ multiplex PCR was the method, and the copy in TCRdb shows in-frame clones only, minus some. The profile shows about 440,000 clones, roughly 88% of them singletons. The sequencing used peripheral blood, collected in a trial of Ad26.COV2.S vaccine versus placebo. Source of these receptors: a person aged 18-65 years who received the Ad26.COV2.S COVID-19 vaccine or a placebo.

This chain links TRBV19 with TRBJ1-2, with TRBD1 identical over 8 bases. Germline V CDR1 and CDR2: LNHDA, SQIVND (reference sequence). This CDR3 has 12 amino acids. Trimming at V came to 6 bases and at J to 6 bases, leaving 3 bases not matched to a gene. CDR3 in amino acids: CASRDRVDGYTF. The CDR3 DNA sequence: TGTGCCAGTAGGGACAGGGTTGATGGCTACACCTTC.

The V and J genes are TRBV7-8 and TRBJ1-2, with a possible D match to TRBD1 (6 bases). Germline loops: CDR1 SGHVS, CDR2 FQNEAQ. V shed 5 bases and J shed 7 bases, with 20 bases lying between them. The CDR3 covers 15 residues. CDR3 loop: CASSPGAGGGSGYTF. The CDR3 DNA is TGTGCCAGCAGCCCAGGGGCTGGGGGAGGAAGTGGCTACACCTTC.

This sequence joins TRBV4-3 and TRBJ2-1, with D maybe TRBD1 (5 bases). Germline V gene data show CDR1 as LGHNA and CDR2 as YSLEER. V lost 4 bases and J lost 9, with 22 bases in between. The CDR3 is made up of 16 amino acids. The CDR3 DNA follows: TGCGCCAGCAGCCCAGGGCCGAGGCTCGACGTAGGTGAGCAGTTCTTC. Protein sequence: CASSPGPRLDVGEQFF.

The chain recombines TRBV9 with TRBJ1-2; 9 bases are shared with TRBD1. There are 13 residues in the CDR3. Looked up from germline, CDR1 is SGDLS and CDR2 is YYNGEE. Trimming cost V 3 bases and J 7 bases; bases outside gene matches: 4. CDR3 residues: CASSGDRVLGYTF. Here the CDR3 DNA reads TGTGCCAGCAGCGGGGACAGGGTACTTGGCTACACCTTC.

This chain links TRBV19 with TRBJ2-3, with TRBD1 matching over 8 bases. Germline assignment: CDR1 LNHDA and CDR2 SQIVND (reference sequence). V dropped 6 bases and J dropped 1; count of bases not matched to a gene: 6. The CDR3 is made up of 15 amino acids. CDR3: CASSKDRGGTDTQYF. Written as DNA, the CDR3 is TGTGCCAGTAGCAAAGACAGGGGTGGCACAGATACGCAGTATTTT.

To note about this clone: The same CDR3 also results from other DNA sequences found in this sample. The rearrangement uses TRBV6-2 or TRBV6-3 and TRBJ2-7; 7 bases map to TRBD1. Germline V gene sequence: CDR1 MNHEY, CDR2 SVGEGT. The CDR3 covers 16 residues. V trimming: 2 bases; J trimming: 1 base; junction bases outside the gene matches: 8. CDR3 region: CASSYNRDRTSYEQYF. The CDR3 DNA sequence: TGTGCCAGCAGTTACAACCGGGACAGAACTTCCTACGAGCAGTACTTC.

This chain links TRBV5-1 with TRBJ2-3; D is tentatively TRBD1 or TRBD2 (6 bases each). This CDR3 is 17 amino acids long. Trimming removed 0 bases at V and 0 bases at J, with 14 bases between. The germline gives CDR1 SGHRS, CDR2 YFSETQ. CDR3 DNA: TGCGCCAGCAGCTTGGTGGGGGGCCCCCTTAGCACAGATACGCAGTATTTT. Protein product: CASSLVGGPLSTDTQYF.

The chain joins TRBV14 to TRBJ2-2, with D hard to call. V lost 4 bases and J lost 3, with 15 bases in between. The germline V gene encodes CDR1 SGHDN and CDR2 FVKESK. The CDR3 contains 16 residues. CDR3 amino acids: CASSPSWSRDTGELFF. The CDR3 coding sequence is TGTGCCAGCAGCCCTTCTTGGTCGCGCGACACCGGGGAGCTGTTTTTT.

The V and J genes are TRBV7-2 and TRBJ2-3; tentatively, D is TRBD1 or TRBD2 (6 bases each). CDR3 length equals 14 residues. V was cut by 8 bases and J by 0 bases, with 12 bases left in between. Germline V CDR1 and CDR2: SGHTA, FQGNSA. DNA of the CDR3: TGTGCCAGCGGGAAGGGGGGAAGCACAGATACGCAGTATTTT. It yields the protein CASGKGGSTDTQYF. Combining the CDR3 with reference TRBV7-2 and TRBJ2-3 gives the whole variable domain GAGVSQSPSNKVTEKGKDVELRCDPISGHTALYWYRQSLGQGLEFLIYFQGNSAPDKSGLPSDRFSAERTGGSVSTLTIQRTQQEDSAVYLCASGKGGSTDTQYFGPGTRLTVL.

CDR3 in amino acids: CASSLLTSGIKNIQYF. CDR3 nucleotide sequence: TGTGCCAGCAGCTTATTGACTAGCGGAATCAAAAACATTCAGTACTTC. The chain is built from TRBV7-8 and TRBJ2-4; 9 nucleotides align to TRBD2. The CDR3 has 16 residues. Germline V gene data show CDR1 as SGHVS and CDR2 as FQNEAQ. Germline trimming cut 2 bases from V and 3 bases from J; bases unmatched to any gene: 5. The entire variable domain, with the rest obtained from reference TRBV7-8 and TRBJ2-4, is as follows: GAGVSQSPRYKVAKRGQDVALRCDPISGHVSLFWYQQALGQGPEFLTYFQNEAQLDKSGLPSDRFFAERPEGSVSTLKIQRTQQEDSAVYLCASSLLTSGIKNIQYFGAGTRLSVL.

The chain combines TRBV5-4 with TRBJ1-6; 7 nucleotides match TRBD1. After removal of 5 bases from V and 5 bases from J, the junction contained 1 base not matched to a gene. The germline gives CDR1 SGHNT, CDR2 YYREEE (reference sequence). The CDR3 loop spans 13 amino acids. The CDR3 sequence is CASRDRNNSPLHF. CDR3 bases: TGTGCCAGCAGGGACAGGAATAATTCACCCCTCCACTTT.

This rearrangement joins TRBV7-3 to TRBJ2-1, with a weak D call TRBD1 (5 bases). The CDR3 loop spans 16 amino acids. Germline V gives CDR1 SGHTA, CDR2 FQGTGA. V was shortened by 0 bases and J by 5 bases, with 14 bases between the two germline ends. CDR3 protein: CASSLTGREGNNEQFF. CDR3 coding DNA: TGTGCCAGCAGCTTAACTGGCAGGGAAGGAAACAATGAGCAGTTCTTC.

The V gene is TRBV29-1, the J gene TRBJ1-3, with D uncertain. Deletions cut 4 bases from V and 3 bases from J, with 13 bases between. CDR1 is SQVTM and CDR2 is ANQGSEA in the germline V gene. This CDR3 spans 14 amino acids. CDR3 region: CSVGWAGSGNTIYF. DNA for the CDR3: TGCAGCGTTGGTTGGGCGGGGAGTGGAAACACCATATATTTT.

This chain uses TRBV4-2 with TRBJ2-3; D is undetermined. The V end was cut by 0 bases, the J end by 2 bases, with 9 bases between. The CDR3 spans 15 residues. Germline V gene lookup returns CDR1 LGHNA and CDR2 YNFKEQ. The CDR3 coding sequence is TGTGCCAGCAGCCAAGAGGGCAGAACCACAGATACGCAGTATTTT. Translating it yields CASSQEGRTTDTQYF.

The chain combines TRBV6-5 with TRBJ2-7, with 7 positions matching TRBD2. V was pared by 6 bases and J by 3 bases, with 5 bases of the junction left unmatched. Germline V CDR1 and CDR2: MNHEY, SVGAGI. This CDR3 contains 13 residues. In DNA, the CDR3 is TGTGCCAGCAGCCGAGGACTAGTCTACGAGCAGTACTTC. Translated: CASSRGLVYEQYF.

This chain connects TRBV7-9 to TRBJ1-2, with TRBD1 matching 8 bases. The CDR3 consists of 16 residues. In germline, CDR1 is SEHNR, CDR2 FQNEAQ (reference sequence). V gave up 5 bases and J gave up 5 bases; unmatched junction bases: 13. CDR3 in amino acids: CASSGRQGPPPYGYTF. CDR3 bases: TGTGCCAGCAGCGGGCGACAGGGGCCCCCCCCTTATGGCTACACCTTC.

The rearrangement links TRBV18 to TRBJ2-3; D gene uncertain. This CDR3 region has 14 residues. Germline V gives CDR1 KGHSH, CDR2 LQKENI. With 1 base removed from V and 1 base from J, the gap between germline ends came to 6 bases. The CDR3 protein is CASSPRERTDTQYF. The CDR3 coding sequence is TGTGCCAGCTCACCACGCGAGCGCACAGATACGCAGTATTTT.

This chain connects TRBV7-9 to TRBJ2-2, with D tentatively TRBD1 or TRBD2 (5 bases each). Trimming took 6 bases from V and 3 from J, leaving 20 bases between them. CDR3 length: 17 amino acids. CDR1 SEHNR and CDR2 FQNEAQ come from the germline V gene (reference sequence). DNA of the CDR3: TGTGCCAGCAGTCTTCCTGGGGTTTGGGGACACACCGGGGAGCTGTTTTTT. Its protein is CASSLPGVWGHTGELFF.

CDR3 DNA: TGTGCCAGCAGTCGACAGGGGTCCTATGGCTACACCTTC. Residues: CASSRQGSYGYTF. The gene calls are TRBV28 and TRBJ1-2; 8 positions match TRBD1. J gave up 4 bases and V 5 bases, and 3 bases lay outside the gene matches. CDR3 length equals 13 residues. Per the germline V gene, CDR1 is MDHEN and CDR2 is SYDVKM.

The chain links TRBV5-5 to TRBJ2-1, with no clear D. Deletions cut 0 bases from V and 9 bases from J, with 7 bases between. The CDR3 covers 12 residues. Germline CDR1 SGHKS, CDR2 YYEKEE (reference sequence). CDR3: CASSLVLGEQFF. The CDR3 DNA is TGTGCCAGCAGCTTGGTGTTGGGTGAGCAGTTCTTC.

The chain joins TRBV29-1 to TRBJ1-1; the D gene is possibly TRBD1 (5 bases). V lost 7 bases and J lost 4, with 16 bases in between. The CDR3 totals 13 residues. Germline CDR1 and CDR2: SQVTM and ANQGSEA. CDR3 sequence: CSGWVRGSTEAFF. CDR3 DNA: TGCAGCGGGTGGGTGAGGGGTAGCACTGAAGCTTTCTTT.

The genes are TRBV2 and TRBJ1-2; TRBD1 matches 11 bases. V lost 4 bases and J lost 3; bases outside the gene matches: 4. The CDR3 totals 15 residues. Germline CDR1 SNHLY, CDR2 FYNNEI. CDR3 loop: CASSGGTGGYYGYTF. The CDR3 DNA reads as TGTGCCAGCAGTGGGGGGACAGGGGGATACTATGGCTACACCTTC.

This chain links TRBV6-2 or TRBV6-3 with TRBJ2-1; the D is unclear. The CDR3 is 11 amino acids. Trimming took 5 bases from V and 13 from J, leaving 12 bases between them. Germline CDR1 is MNHEY and CDR2 is SVGEGT. CDR3 in DNA: TGTGCCAGCAGTGAGACACAAACCCAGTTCTTC. Translation: CASSETQTQFF.

The CDR3 reads CASSYSNTVSTEAFF. The CDR3 DNA sequence: TGTGCCAGCAGTTACTCGAACACAGTCAGCACTGAAGCTTTCTTT. This chain links TRBV6-6 with TRBJ1-1; no definite D call. The CDR3 has 15 residues. V lost 0 bases and J lost 4, with 12 bases in between. Germline V gene sequence: CDR1 MNHNY, CDR2 SVGAGI (reference sequence).

This clone was seen a single time. This chain uses TRBV27 with TRBJ1-5, with D uncertain. The V and J ends lost 3 bases and 9 bases respectively, with 12 bases between them. The germline CDR1 and CDR2 sequences are MNHEY and SMNVEV (reference sequence). This CDR3 contains 13 residues. The CDR3 reads CASSFKVGRPQHF. In nucleotides, the CDR3 is TGTGCCAGCAGTTTCAAGGTCGGACGGCCCCAGCATTTT.